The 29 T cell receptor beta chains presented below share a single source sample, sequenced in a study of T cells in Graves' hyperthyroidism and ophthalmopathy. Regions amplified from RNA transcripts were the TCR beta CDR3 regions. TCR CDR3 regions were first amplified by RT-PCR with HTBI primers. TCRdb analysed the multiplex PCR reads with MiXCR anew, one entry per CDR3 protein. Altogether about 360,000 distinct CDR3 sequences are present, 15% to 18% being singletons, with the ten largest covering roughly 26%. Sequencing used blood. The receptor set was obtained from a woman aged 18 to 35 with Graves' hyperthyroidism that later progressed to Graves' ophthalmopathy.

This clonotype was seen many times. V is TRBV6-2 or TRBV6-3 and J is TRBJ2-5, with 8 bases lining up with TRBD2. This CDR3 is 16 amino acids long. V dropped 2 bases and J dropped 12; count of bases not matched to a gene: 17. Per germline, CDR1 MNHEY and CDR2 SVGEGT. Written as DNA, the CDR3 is TGTGCCAGCAGTTACGGTAGTGGGACTAGAACTCTCTCGAAGTACTTC. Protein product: CASSYGSGTRTLSKYF.

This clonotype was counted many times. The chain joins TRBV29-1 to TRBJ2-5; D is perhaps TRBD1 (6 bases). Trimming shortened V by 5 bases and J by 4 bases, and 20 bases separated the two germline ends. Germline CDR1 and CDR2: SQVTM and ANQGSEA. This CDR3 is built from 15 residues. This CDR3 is CSVTPAGERPETQYF. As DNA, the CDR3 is TGCAGCGTTACTCCTGCAGGGGAACGGCCAGAGACCCAGTACTTC. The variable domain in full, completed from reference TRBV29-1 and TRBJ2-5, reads SAVISQKPSRDICQRGTSLTIQCQVDSQVTMMFWYRQQPGQSLTLIATANQGSEATYESGFVIDKFPISRPNLTFSTLTVSNMSPEDSSIYLCSVTPAGERPETQYFGPGTRLLVL.

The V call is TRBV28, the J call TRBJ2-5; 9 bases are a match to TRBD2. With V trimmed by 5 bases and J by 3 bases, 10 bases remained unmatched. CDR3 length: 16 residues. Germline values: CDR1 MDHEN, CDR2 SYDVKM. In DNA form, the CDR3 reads TGTGCCAGCAGTCCCCAAATGGGACTAGCAAAAGAGACCCAGTACTTC. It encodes CASSPQMGLAKETQYF.

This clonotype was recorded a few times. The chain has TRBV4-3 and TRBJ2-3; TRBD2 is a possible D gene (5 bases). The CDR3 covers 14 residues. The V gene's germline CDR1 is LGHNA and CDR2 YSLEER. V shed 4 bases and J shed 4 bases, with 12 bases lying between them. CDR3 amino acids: CASSPLGAADTQYF. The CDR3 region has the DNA TGCGCCAGCAGCCCTCTGGGAGCGGCAGATACGCAGTATTTT.

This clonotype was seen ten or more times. CDR3 amino acids: CASSPHYTDTQYF. CDR3 DNA: TGTGCCAGCAGCCCTCACTACACAGATACGCAGTATTTT. The rearrangement uses TRBV7-9 and TRBJ2-3; no definite D call. CDR3 length equals 13 residues. Trimming took off 5 bases at V and 2 bases at J, with 8 bases between the two ends. Per the germline V gene, CDR1 is SEHNR and CDR2 is FQNEAQ (reference sequence).

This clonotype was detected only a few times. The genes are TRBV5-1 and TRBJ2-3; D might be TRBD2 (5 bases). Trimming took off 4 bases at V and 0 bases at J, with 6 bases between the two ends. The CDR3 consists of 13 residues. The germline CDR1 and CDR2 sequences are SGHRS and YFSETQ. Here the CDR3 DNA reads TGCGCCAGCAGCCCGGGAAGCACAGATACGCAGTATTTT. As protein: CASSPGSTDTQYF.

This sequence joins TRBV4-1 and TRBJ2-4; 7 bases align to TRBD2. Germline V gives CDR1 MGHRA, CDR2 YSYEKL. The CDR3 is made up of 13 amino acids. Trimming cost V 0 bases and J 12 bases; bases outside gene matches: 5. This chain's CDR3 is CASSQESTSSQYF. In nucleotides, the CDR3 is TGCGCCAGCAGCCAAGAGTCGACTAGCAGTCAGTACTTC.

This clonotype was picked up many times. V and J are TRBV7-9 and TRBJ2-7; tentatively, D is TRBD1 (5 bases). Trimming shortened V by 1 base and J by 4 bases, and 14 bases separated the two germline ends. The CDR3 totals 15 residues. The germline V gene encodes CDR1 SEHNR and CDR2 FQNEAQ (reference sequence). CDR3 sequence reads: CASSLVVQGVYEQYF. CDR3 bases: TGTGCCAGCAGCTTAGTTGTCCAGGGCGTTTACGAGCAGTACTTC.

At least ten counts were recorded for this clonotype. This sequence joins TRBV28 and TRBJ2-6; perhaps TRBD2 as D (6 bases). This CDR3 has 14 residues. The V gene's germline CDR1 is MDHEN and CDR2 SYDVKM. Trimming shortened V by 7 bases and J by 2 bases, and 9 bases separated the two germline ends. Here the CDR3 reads CASIRGTGANVLTF. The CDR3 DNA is TGTGCCAGCATTCGCGGGACTGGGGCCAACGTCCTGACTTTC.

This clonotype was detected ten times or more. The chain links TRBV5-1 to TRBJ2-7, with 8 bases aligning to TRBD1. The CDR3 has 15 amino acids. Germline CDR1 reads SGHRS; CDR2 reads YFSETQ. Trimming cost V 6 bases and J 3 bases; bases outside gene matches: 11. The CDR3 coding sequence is TGCGCCAGCACTGGCGGGCAGGGGGCCGTCTACGAGCAGTACTTC. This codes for CASTGGQGAVYEQYF. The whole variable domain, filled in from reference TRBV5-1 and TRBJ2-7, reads KAGVTQTPRYLIKTRGQQVTLSCSPISGHRSVSWYQQTPGQGLQFLFEYFSETQRNKGNFPGRFSGRQFSNSRSEMNVSTLELGDSALYLCASTGGQGAVYEQYFGPGTRLTVT.

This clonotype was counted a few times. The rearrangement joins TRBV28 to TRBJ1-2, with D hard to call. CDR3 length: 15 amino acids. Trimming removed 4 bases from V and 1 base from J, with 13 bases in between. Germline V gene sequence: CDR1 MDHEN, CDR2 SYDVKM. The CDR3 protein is CASSSPNGNNYGYTF. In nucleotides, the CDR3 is TGTGCCAGCAGTTCCCCTAATGGAAATAACTATGGCTACACCTTC.

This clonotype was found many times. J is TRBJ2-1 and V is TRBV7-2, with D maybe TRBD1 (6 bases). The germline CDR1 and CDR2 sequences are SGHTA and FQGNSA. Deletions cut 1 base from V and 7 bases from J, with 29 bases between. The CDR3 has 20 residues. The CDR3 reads CASSLVAWPGALGSSNEQFF. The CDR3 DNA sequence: TGTGCCAGCAGCTTAGTTGCGTGGCCAGGGGCTCTCGGAAGCTCGAATGAGCAGTTCTTC. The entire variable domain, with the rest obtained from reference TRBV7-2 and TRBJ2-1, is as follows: GAGVSQSPSNKVTEKGKDVELRCDPISGHTALYWYRQSLGQGLEFLIYFQGNSAPDKSGLPSDRFSAERTGGSVSTLTIQRTQQEDSAVYLCASSLVAWPGALGSSNEQFFGPGTRLTVL.

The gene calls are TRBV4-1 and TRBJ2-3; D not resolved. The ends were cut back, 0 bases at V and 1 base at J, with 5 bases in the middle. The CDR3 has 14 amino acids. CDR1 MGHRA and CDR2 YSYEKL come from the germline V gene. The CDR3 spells CASSQEGGTDTQYF. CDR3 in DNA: TGCGCCAGCAGCCAAGAAGGTGGCACAGATACGCAGTATTTT.

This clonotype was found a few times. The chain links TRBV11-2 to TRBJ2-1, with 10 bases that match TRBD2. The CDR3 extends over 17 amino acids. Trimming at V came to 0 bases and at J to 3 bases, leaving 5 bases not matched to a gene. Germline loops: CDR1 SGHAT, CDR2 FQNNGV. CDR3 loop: CASSLDPGLALYNEQFF. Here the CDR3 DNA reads TGTGCCAGCAGCTTAGACCCGGGACTAGCGCTCTACAATGAGCAGTTCTTC.

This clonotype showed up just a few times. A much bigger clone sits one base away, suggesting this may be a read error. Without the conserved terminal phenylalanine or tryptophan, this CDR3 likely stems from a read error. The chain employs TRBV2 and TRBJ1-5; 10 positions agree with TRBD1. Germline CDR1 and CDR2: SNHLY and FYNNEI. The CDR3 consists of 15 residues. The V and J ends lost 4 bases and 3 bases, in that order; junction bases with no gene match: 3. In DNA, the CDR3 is TGTGCCAGCAGTGTGGGGACAGGGGTCAATCAGCCCCAGCATTCT. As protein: CASSVGTGVNQPQHS.

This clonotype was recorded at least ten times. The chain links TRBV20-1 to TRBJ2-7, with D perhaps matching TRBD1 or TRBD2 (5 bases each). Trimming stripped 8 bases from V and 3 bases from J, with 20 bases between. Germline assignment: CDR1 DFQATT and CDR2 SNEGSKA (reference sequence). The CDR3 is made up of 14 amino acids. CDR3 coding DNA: TGCAGTTCCAAGCGGACGGGGCACTACTACGAGCAGTACTTC. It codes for CSSKRTGHYYEQYF.

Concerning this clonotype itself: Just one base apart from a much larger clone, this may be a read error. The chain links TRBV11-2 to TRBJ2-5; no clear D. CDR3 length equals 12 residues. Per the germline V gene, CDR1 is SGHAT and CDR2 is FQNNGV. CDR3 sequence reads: CASSFTLETRYF. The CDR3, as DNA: TGTGCCAGCAGCTTTACGCTGGAGACCCGGTACTTC.

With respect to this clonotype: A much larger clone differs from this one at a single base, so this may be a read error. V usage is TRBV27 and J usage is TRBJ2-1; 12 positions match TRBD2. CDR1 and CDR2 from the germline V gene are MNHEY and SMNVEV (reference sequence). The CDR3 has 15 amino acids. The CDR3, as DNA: TGTGCCAGTCCCCCTAGCGGGAGGGGTTACAATGAGCAGCTCTTC. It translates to CASPPSGRGYNEQLF.

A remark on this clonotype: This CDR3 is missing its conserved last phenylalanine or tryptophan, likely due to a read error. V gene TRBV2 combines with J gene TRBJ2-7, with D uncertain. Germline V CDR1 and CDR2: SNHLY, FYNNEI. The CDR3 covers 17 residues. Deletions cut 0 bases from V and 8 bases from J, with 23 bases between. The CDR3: CASSEALKAPWVDKQYL. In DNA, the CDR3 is TGTGCCAGCAGTGAAGCGCTTAAGGCTCCTTGGGTCGACAAGCAGTACCTC.

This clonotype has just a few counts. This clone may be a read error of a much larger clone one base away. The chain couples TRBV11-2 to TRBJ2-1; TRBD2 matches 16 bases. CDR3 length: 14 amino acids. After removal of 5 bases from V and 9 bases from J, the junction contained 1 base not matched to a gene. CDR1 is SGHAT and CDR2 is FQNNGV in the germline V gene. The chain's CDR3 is CASSGTSGGGEQFF. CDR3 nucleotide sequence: TGTGCCAGCAGCGGGACTAGCGGGGGGGGTGAGCAGTTCTTC.

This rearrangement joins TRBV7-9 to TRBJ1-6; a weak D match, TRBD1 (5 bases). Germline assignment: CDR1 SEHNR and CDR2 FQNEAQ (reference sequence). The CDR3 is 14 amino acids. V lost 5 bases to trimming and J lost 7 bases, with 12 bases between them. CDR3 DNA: TGTGCCAGCAGCGTGGACACCGCCAATTCACCCCTCCACTTT. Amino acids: CASSVDTANSPLHF.

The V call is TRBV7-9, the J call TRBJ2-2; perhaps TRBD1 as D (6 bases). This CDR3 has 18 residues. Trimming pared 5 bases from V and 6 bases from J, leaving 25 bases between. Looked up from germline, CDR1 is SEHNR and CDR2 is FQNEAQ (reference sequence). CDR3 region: CASSPRDAGERGSGELFF. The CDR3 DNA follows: TGTGCCAGCAGCCCCCGGGACGCCGGGGAGAGGGGGTCCGGGGAGCTGTTTTTT. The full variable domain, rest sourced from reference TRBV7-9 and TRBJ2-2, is DTGVSQNPRHKITKRGQNVTFRCDPISEHNRLYWYRQTLGQGPEFLTYFQNEAQLEKSRLLSDRFSAERPKGSFSTLEIQRTEQGDSAMYLCASSPRDAGERGSGELFFGEGSRLTVL.

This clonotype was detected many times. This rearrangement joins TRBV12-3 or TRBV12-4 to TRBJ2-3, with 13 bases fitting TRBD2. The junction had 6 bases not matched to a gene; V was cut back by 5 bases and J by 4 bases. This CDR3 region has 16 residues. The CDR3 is CASSRTSGSGADTQYF. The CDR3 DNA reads TGTGCCAGCAGTCGGACTAGCGGGAGTGGGGCAGATACGCAGTATTTT.

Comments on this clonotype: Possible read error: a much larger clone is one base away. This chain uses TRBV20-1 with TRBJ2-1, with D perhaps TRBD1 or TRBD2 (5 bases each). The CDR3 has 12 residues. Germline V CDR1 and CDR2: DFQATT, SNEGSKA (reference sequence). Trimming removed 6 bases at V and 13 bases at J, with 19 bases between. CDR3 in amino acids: CSAQGLEETQFF. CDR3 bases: TGCAGTGCCCAGGGTTTGGAGGAGACCCAGTTCTTC.

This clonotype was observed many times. CDR3: CASSAGGLAGFNEQFF. DNA of the CDR3: TGCGCCAGCAGCGCGGGGGGGCTAGCGGGTTTCAATGAGCAGTTCTTC. The chain combines TRBV5-1 with TRBJ2-1; TRBD2 matches at 9 bases. V gave up 4 bases and J gave up 6 bases; unmatched junction bases: 11. Looked up from germline, CDR1 is SGHRS and CDR2 is YFSETQ. This CDR3 is 16 amino acids long.

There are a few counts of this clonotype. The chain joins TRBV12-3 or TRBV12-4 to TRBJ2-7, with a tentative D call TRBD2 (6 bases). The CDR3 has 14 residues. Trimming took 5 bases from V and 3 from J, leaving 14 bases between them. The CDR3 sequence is CASSLTWGDYEQYF. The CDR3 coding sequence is TGTGCCAGCAGTCTGACCTGGGGGGACTACGAGCAGTACTTC.

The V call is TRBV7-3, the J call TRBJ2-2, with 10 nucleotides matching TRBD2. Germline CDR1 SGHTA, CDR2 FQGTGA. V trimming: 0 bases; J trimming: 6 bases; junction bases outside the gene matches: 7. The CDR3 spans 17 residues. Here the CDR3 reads CASSLTTLAGEAGELFF. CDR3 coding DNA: TGTGCCAGCAGCTTAACGACTCTAGCGGGAGAAGCCGGGGAGCTGTTTTTT.

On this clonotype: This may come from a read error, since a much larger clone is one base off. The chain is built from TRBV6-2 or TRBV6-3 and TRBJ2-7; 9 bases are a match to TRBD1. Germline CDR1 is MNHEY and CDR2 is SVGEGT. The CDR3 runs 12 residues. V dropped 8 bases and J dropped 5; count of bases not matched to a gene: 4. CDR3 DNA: TGTGCCAGCGTGGGACAGGGACACGAGCAGTACTTC. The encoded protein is CASVGQGHEQYF.

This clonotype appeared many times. DNA of the CDR3: TGCAGTGCTAGGGAAGTCTACGAGCAGTACTTC. Translation gives CSAREVYEQYF. The J gene is TRBJ2-7, the V gene TRBV20-1; D uncertain. Per the germline V gene, CDR1 is DFQATT and CDR2 is SNEGSKA (reference sequence). V was trimmed by 3 bases and J by 3 bases, leaving 6 bases between them. This CDR3 is built from 11 residues.